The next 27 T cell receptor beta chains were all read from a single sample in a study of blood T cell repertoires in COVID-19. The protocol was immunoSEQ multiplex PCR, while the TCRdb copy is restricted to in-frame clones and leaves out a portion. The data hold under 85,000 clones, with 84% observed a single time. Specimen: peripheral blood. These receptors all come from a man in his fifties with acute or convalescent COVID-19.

CDR3 sequence: CASSLAIQNTIYF. The CDR3 coding sequence is TGTGCCAGCAGCTTAGCGATCCAGAACACCATATATTTT. The chain recombines TRBV7-2 with TRBJ1-3; D is ambiguous. Trimming stripped 0 bases from V and 7 bases from J, with 7 bases between. The CDR3 has 13 amino acids. Germline-derived CDR1 and CDR2 are SGHTA and FQGNSA.

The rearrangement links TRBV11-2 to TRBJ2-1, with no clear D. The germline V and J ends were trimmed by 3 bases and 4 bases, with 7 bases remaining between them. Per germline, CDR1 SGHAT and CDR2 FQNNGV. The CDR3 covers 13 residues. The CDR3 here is CASSLAEYNEQFF. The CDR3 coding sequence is TGTGCCAGCAGCTTGGCAGAATACAATGAGCAGTTCTTC.

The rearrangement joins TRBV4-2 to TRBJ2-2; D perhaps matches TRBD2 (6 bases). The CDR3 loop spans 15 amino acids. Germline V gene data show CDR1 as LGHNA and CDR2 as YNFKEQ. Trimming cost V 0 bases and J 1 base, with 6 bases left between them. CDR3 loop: CASSQEEGNTGELFF. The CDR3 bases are TGTGCCAGCAGCCAAGAGGAGGGGAACACCGGGGAGCTGTTTTTT.

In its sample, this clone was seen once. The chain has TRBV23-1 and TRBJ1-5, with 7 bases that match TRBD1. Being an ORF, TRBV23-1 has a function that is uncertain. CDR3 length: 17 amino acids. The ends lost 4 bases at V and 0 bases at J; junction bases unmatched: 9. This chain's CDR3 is CASSLDRVRNSNQPQHF. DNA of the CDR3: TGCGCCAGCAGTCTAGACAGGGTGAGGAATAGCAATCAGCCCCAGCATTTT.

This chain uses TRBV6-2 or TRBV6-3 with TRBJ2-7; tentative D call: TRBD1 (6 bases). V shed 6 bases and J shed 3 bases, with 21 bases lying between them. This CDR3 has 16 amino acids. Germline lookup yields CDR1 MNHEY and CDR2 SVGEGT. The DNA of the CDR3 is TGTGCCAGCAGCCCATCCGGGACACGGATACTCTACGAGCAGTACTTC. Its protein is CASSPSGTRILYEQYF.

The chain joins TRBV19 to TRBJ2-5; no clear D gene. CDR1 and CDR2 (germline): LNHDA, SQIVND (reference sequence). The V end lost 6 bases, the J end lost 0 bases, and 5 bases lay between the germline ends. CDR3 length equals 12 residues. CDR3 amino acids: CASRDYQETQYF. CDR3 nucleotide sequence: TGTGCCAGTAGAGACTACCAAGAGACCCAGTACTTC.

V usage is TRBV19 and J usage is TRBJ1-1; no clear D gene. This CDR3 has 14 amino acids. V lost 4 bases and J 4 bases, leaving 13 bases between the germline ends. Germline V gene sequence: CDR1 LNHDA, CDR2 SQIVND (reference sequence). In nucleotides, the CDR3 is TGTGCCAGTAGTACCCCCTCTGTCGGCACTGAAGCTTTCTTT. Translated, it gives CASSTPSVGTEAFF.

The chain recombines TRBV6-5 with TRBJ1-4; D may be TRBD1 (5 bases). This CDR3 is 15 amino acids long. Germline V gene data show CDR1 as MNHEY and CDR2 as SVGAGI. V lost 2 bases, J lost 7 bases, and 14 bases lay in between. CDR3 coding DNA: TGTGCCAGCAGTTACGGGGAGGGGCCGGGTGAAAAACTGTTTTTT. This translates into CASSYGEGPGEKLFF.

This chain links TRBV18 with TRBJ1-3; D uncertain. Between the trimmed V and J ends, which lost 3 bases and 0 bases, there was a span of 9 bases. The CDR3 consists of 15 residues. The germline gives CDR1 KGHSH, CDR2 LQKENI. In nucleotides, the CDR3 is TGTGCCAGCTCACCCCATCCCAACTCTGGAAACACCATATATTTT. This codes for CASSPHPNSGNTIYF.

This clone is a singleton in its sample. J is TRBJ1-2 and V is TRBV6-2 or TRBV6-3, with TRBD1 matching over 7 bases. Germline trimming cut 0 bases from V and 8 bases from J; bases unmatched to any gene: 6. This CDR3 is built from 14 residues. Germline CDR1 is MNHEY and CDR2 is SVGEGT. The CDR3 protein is CASSYSQGGRGYTF. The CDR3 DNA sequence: TGTGCCAGCAGTTACTCCCAAGGGGGCCGCGGCTACACCTTC.

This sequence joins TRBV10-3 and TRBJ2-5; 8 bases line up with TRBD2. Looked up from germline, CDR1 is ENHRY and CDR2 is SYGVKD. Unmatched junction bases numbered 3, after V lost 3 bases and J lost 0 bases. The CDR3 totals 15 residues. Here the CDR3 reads CAISDSLADQETQYF. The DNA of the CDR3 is TGTGCCATCAGTGATTCACTAGCGGACCAAGAGACCCAGTACTTC.

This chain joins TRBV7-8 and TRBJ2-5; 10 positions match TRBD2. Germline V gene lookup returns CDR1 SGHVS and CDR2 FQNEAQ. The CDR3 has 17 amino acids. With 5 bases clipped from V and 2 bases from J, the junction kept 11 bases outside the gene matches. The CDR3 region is CASSESRGLAVQETQYF. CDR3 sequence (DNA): TGTGCCAGCAGCGAATCACGAGGACTAGCGGTGCAAGAGACCCAGTACTTC.

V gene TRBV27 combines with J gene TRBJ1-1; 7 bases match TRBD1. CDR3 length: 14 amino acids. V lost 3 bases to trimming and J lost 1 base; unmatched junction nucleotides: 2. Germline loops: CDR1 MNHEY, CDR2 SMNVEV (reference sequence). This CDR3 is CASSFTGANTEAFF. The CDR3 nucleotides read TGTGCCAGCAGTTTCACAGGGGCGAACACTGAAGCTTTCTTT.

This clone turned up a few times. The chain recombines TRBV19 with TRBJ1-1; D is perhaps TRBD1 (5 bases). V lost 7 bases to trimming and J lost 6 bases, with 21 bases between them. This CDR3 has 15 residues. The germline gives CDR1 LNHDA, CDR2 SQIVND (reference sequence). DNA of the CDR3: TGTGCCAGTACCATCGGATCCGCGGGGACCGCTGAAGCTTTCTTT. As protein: CASTIGSAGTAEAFF.

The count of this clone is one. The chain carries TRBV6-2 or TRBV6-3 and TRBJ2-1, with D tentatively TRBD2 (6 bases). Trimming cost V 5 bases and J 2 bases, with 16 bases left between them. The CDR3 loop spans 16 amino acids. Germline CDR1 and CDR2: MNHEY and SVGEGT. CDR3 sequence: CASSPIWRGAYNEQFF. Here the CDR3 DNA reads TGTGCCAGCAGTCCGATTTGGAGGGGAGCCTACAATGAGCAGTTCTTC.

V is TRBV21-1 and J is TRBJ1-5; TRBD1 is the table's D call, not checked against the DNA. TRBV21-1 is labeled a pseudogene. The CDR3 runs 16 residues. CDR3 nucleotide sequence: TGTGCCAGCACCCATCCGGGACACCGCTTTAATCAGCCCCAGCATTTT. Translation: CASTHPGHRFNQPQHF.

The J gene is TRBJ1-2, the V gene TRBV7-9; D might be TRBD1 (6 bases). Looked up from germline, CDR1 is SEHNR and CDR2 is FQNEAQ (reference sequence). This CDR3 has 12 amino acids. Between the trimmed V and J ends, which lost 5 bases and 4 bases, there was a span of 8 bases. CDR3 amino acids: CASSRDIYGYTF. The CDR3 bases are TGTGCCAGCAGCCGGGACATCTATGGCTACACCTTC.

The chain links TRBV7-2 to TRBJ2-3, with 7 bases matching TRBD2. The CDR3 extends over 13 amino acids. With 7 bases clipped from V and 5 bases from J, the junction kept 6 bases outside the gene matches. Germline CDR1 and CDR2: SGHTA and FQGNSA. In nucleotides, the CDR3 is TGTGCCAGCACCAATGGCGGGGGAGATACGCAGTATTTT. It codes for CASTNGGGDTQYF.

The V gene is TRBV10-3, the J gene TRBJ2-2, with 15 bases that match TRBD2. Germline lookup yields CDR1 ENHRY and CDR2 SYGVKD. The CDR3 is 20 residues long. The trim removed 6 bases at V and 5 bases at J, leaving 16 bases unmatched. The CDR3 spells CAISAKPGLAGGEGTGELFF. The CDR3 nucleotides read TGTGCCATCAGCGCCAAACCGGGACTAGCGGGAGGAGAAGGAACCGGGGAGCTGTTTTTT.

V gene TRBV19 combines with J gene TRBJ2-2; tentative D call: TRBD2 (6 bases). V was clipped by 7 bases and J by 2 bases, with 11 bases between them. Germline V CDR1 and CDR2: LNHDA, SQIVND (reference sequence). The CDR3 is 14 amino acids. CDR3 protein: CASNPGLNTGELFF. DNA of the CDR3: TGTGCCAGTAACCCGGGACTTAACACCGGGGAGCTGTTTTTT.

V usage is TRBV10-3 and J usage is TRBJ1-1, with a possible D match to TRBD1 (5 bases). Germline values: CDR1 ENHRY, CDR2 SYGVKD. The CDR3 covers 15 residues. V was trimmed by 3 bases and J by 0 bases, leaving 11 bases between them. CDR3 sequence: CAISEGLTVNTEAFF. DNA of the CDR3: TGTGCCATCAGTGAAGGTTTGACAGTGAACACTGAAGCTTTCTTT.

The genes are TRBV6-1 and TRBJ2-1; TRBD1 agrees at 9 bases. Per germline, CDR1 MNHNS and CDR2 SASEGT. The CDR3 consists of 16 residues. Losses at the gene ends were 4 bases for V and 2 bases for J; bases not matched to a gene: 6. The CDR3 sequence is CASSAPRTGAYNEQFF. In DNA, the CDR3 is TGTGCCAGCAGTGCCCCTAGGACAGGGGCCTACAATGAGCAGTTCTTC.

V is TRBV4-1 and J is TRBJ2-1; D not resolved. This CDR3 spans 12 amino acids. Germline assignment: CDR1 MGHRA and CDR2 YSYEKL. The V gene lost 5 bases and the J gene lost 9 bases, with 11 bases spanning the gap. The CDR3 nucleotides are TGCGCCAGCAGCAGTCGTACTTCTGAGCAGTTCTTC. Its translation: CASSSRTSEQFF.

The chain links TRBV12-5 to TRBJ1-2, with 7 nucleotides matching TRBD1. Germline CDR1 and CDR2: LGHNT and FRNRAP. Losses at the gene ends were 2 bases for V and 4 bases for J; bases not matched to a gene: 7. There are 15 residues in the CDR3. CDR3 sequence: CASGLFGQEIYGYTF. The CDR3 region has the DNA TGTGCTAGTGGTTTGTTTGGACAGGAGATCTATGGCTACACCTTC.

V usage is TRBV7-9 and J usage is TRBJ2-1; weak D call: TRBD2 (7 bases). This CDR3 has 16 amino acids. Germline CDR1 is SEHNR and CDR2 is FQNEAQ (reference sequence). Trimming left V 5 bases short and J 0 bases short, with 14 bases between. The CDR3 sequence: CASSHTGGHSYNEQFF. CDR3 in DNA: TGTGCCAGCAGCCACACCGGGGGGCACTCCTACAATGAGCAGTTCTTC.

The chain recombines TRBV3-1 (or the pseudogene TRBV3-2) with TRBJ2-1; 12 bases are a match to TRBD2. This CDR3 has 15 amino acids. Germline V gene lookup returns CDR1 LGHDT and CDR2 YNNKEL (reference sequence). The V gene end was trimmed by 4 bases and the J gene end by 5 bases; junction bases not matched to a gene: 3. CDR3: CASSLTSGGNNEQFF. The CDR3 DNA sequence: TGTGCCAGCAGCCTGACTAGCGGGGGAAACAATGAGCAGTTCTTC.

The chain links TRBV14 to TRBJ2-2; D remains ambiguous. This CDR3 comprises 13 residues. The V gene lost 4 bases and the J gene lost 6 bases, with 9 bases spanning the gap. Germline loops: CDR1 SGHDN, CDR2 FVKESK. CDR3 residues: CASSPTPSGELFF. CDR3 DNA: TGTGCCAGCAGCCCCACACCTTCCGGGGAGCTGTTTTTT. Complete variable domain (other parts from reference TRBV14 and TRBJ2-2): EAGVTQFPSHSVIEKGQTVTLRCDPISGHDNLYWYRRVMGKEIKFLLHFVKESKQDESGMPNNRFLAERTGGTYSTLKVQPAELEDSGVYFCASSPTPSGELFFGEGSRLTVL.